Listed below are T cell receptor beta chains from one sample, sequenced in a study of T-cell memory formation after mild COVID-19. TCRdb re-derived calls from the 5' RACE reads in MiXCR, one entry per CDR3 protein. Altogether about 410,000 distinct CDR3 sequences are present, more than 15% being singletons, with the ten largest covering roughly 21%. The sample taken for sequencing was PBMCs or a T cell subset sorted from them (not recorded which). The receptors here all came from a young man who had mild COVID-19 (a few samples of this study predate the infection). Cell type and time point are not known. CDR3s include the opening cysteine and the closing phenylalanine or tryptophan. Each record gives: V gene, clone size, J gene, D gene, CDR3 DNA, CDR3 protein. D genes are given only for firm matches. A clone size is listed for some rows: how often the clone was seen (once, few, many), or a class if it is expanded.

TRBV6-5,.,TRBJ1-2,.,TGTGCCAGCAGTTACTCGGTCAGTATAGGAGATGGCTACACCTTC,CASSYSVSIGDGYTF
TRBV4-2,few,TRBJ2-1,.,TGTGCCAGCAGCAACCGGGACCAGAGGGACAATGAGCAGTTCTTC,CASSNRDQRDNEQFF
TRBV10-2,.,TRBJ2-4,TRBD2,TGCGCCAGCGCTACGGGGGGGATAAACATTCAGTACTTC,CASATGGINIQYF
TRBV6-1,.,TRBJ1-2,.,TGTGCCACCCTCCCGGTGGTCGAAGGAAATGGCTACACCTTC,CATLPVVEGNGYTF
TRBV10-2,.,TRBJ2-7,TRBD2,TGCGCCAGCAGTAATATCCGGGACGAAGGACTAGCGGGTGCCTACGAGCAGTACTTC,CASSNIRDEGLAGAYEQYF
TRBV7-9,.,TRBJ2-7,.,TGTGCCAGCAGCTTAGTCTCGGGAAAACCCTACGAGCAGTACTTC,CASSLVSGKPYEQYF
TRBV3-1,.,TRBJ2-1,.,TGTGCCAGCAGCCAGGCTGGGGCGCACAATGAGCAGTTCTTC,CASSQAGAHNEQFF
TRBV24-1,.,TRBJ2-2,TRBD2,TGTGCCACCGGAGGACTAGCCGTCGCCACCGGGGAGCTGTTTTTT,CATGGLAVATGELFF
TRBV19,few,TRBJ2-4,.,TGTGCCAGTAGTATGGGGGCGGGAACTAAAAACATTCAGTACTTC,CASSMGAGTKNIQYF
TRBV28,.,TRBJ2-3,TRBD1,TGTGCCAGCCACAGGGGGCTGGGGAGCACAGATACGCAGTATTTT,CASHRGLGSTDTQYF
TRBV5-1,.,TRBJ1-3,.,TGCGCCAGCAGCTTGGGGGACGGAAACACCATATATTTT,CASSLGDGNTIYF
TRBV2,.,TRBJ2-7,TRBD1,TGTGCCAGCAGTGAAAGGACAGGACTTTTATGGTCCTACGAGCAGTACTTC,CASSERTGLLWSYEQYF
TRBV20-1,.,TRBJ2-2,TRBD1,TGCAGTGCTAGAAGACAGGGGGCCACCGGGGAGCTGTTTTTT,CSARRQGATGELFF
TRBV20-1,few,TRBJ1-2,TRBD1,TGCAGTGCCGCGTCAGGGGGCAACTATGGCTACACCTTC,CSAASGGNYGYTF
TRBV4-2,many,TRBJ2-7,.,TGTGCCAGCAGCCAAGTGTCCCGGAATGACGAGCAGTACTTC,CASSQVSRNDEQYF
TRBV20-1,.,TRBJ1-5,TRBD1,TGCAGTGCTAGAGTTTGGAGGGGGCATCAGCCCCAGCATTTT,CSARVWRGHQPQHF
TRBV5-1,many,TRBJ1-6,.,TGCGCCAGCAGCTCAGACGGAAATAATTCACCCCTCCACTTT,CASSSDGNNSPLHF
TRBV30,.,TRBJ2-5,.,TGTGCCTGGAGTAGACGCCTGGAGACCCAGTACTTC,CAWSRRLETQYF
TRBV6-2/TRBV6-3,few,TRBJ2-7,.,TGTGCCAGCAAGACAGGCCTGGCGGGGTACGAGCAGTACTTC,CASKTGLAGYEQYF
TRBV4-3,few,TRBJ1-2,.,TGCGCCAGCAGCCAAGAAGGGCGCTATGGCTACACCTTC,CASSQEGRYGYTF
TRBV27,.,TRBJ1-1,.,TGTGCCAGCAGTATGAGTGTGAACACTGAAGCTTTCTTT,CASSMSVNTEAFF
TRBV5-1,few,TRBJ1-2,.,TGCGCCAGCAGCTTGGCGTCAGGGGAAGATGGCTACACCTTC,CASSLASGEDGYTF
TRBV27,few,TRBJ2-7,.,TGTGCCAGCAGTTTTGACAGCACTTCGGCCGAGCAGTACTTC,CASSFDSTSAEQYF
TRBV6-2/TRBV6-3,.,TRBJ2-1,.,TGTGCCAGCAGTTACGTGGGGGAGTCCTACAATGAGCAGTTCTTC,CASSYVGESYNEQFF
TRBV7-3,.,TRBJ2-3,.,TGTGCCAGCAGTAGGGGCCTCTTCGGCACAGATACGCAGTATTTT,CASSRGLFGTDTQYF
TRBV9,few,TRBJ1-1,.,TGTGCCAGCAGCGCAGCGGGAGTGGGGGTCCCTGAAGCTTTCTTT,CASSAAGVGVPEAFF
TRBV20-1,many,TRBJ2-1,TRBD2,TGCAGTGCTAGAGATAGGGGACTAGCGGGGGCCCCCAATGAGCAGTTCTTC,CSARDRGLAGAPNEQFF
TRBV20-1,.,TRBJ2-1,.,TGCAGTTTACTCGACTACTACAATGAGCAGTTCTTC,CSLLDYYNEQFF
TRBV12-3/TRBV12-4,.,TRBJ2-1,TRBD2,TGTGCCAGCAGTTTAGTCGGGCGGGAGGATGAGCAGTTCTTC,CASSLVGREDEQFF
TRBV5-1,.,TRBJ1-1,.,TGCGCCAGCAGCTTACAGACGGGGGGGGACACTGAAGCTTTCTTT,CASSLQTGGDTEAFF
TRBV23-1,few,TRBJ1-1,.,TGCGCCACATTGGGGACTGAAGCTTTCTTT,CATLGTEAFF
TRBV27,few,TRBJ1-5,.,TGTGCCAGCAGCCTTTCACGGCTAAATCAGCCCCAGCATTTT,CASSLSRLNQPQHF
TRBV12-3/TRBV12-4,.,TRBJ2-1,TRBD2,TGTGCCAGCAGATCCGGGACTAGCGGGGGCGTAGCGATCTTC,CASRSGTSGGVAIF
TRBV4-2,.,TRBJ1-4,.,TGTGCCAGCAGCCAAGGAAGGGCAGGATCGAATGAAAAACTGTTTTTT,CASSQGRAGSNEKLFF